This T cell receptor beta chain was identified in a study of shared clonotypes between healthy human individuals. The data were produced by immunoSEQ multiplex PCR, yet TCRdb's version contains in-frame clones alone and is incomplete. Here the sample spans approximately 2.5 million clones, under 95% being singletons. The CDR3 has 14 amino acids. Trimming removed 4 bases from V and 11 bases from J, with 20 bases in between. The germline V gene has CDR1 LNHNV and CDR2 YYDKDF (reference sequence). As concerns this clone: Its specificity is unknown.

Whole-study results and caveats: Naive subsets, compared against memory subsets, generally had larger estimated richness values.

The sample comprised naive CD4+ T cells from PBMCs. Subset described: CD45RA+ positively selected. This TCR was sampled from a man in his late teens or twenties in good health. Some clones in this sample may be carry-over from other donors' samples. The chain links TRBV15 to TRBJ1-1; D gene uncertain. CDR3 protein: CATSKIKNWDEAFF. The CDR3 DNA is TGTGCCACCAGCAAAATTAAAAACTGGGATGAGGCTTTCTTT.